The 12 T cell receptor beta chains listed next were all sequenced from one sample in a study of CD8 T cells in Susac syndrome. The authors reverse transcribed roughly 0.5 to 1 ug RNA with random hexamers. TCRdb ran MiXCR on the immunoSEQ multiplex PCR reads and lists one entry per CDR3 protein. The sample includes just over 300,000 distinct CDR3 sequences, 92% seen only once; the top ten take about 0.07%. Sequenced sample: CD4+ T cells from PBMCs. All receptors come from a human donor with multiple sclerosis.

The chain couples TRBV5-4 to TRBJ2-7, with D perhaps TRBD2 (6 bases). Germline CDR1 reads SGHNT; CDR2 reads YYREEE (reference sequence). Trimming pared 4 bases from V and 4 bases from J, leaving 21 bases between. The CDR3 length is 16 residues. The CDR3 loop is CASSRAVRRGSYEQYF. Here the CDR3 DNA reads TGTGCCAGCAGCCGAGCAGTCCGACGGGGGTCGTACGAGCAGTACTTC.

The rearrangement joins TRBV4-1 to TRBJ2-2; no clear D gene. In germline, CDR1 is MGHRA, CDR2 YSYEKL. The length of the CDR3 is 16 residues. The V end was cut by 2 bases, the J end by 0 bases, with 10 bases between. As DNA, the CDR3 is TGCGCCAGCAGCCAATTTGTGCCGACGAACACCGGGGAGCTGTTTTTT. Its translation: CASSQFVPTNTGELFF.

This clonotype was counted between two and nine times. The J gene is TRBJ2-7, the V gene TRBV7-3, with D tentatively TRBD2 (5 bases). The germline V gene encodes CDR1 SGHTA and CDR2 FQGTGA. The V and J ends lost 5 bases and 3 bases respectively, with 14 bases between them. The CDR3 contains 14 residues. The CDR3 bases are TGTGCCAGCAGCCCCTCTGCGGGCGGCTACGAGCAGTACTTC. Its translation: CASSPSAGGYEQYF. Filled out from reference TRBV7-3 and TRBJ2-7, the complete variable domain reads GAGVSQTPSNKVTEKGKYVELRCDPISGHTALYWYRQSLGQGPEFLIYFQGTGAADDSGLPNDRFFAVRPEGSVSTLKIQRTERGDSAVYLCASSPSAGGYEQYFGPGTRLTVT.

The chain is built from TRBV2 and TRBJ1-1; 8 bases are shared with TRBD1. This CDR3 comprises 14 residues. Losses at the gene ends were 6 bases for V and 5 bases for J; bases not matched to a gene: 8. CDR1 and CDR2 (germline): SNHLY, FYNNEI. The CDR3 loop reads CASRPGQGGTEAFF. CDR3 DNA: TGTGCCAGCAGACCCGGACAGGGAGGGACTGAAGCTTTCTTT.

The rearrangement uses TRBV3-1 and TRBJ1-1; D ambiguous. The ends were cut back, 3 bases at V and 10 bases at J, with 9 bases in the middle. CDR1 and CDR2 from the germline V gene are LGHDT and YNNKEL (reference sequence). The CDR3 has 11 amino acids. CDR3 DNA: TGTGCCAGCAGCCAGGGTTCTAGAGCTTTCTTT. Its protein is CASSQGSRAFF.

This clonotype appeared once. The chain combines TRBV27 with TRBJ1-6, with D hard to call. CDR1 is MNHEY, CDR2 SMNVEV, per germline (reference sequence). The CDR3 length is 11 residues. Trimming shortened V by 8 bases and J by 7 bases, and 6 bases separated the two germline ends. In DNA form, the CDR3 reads TGTGCCAGCGGTCCGAATTCACCCCTCCACTTT. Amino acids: CASGPNSPLHF.

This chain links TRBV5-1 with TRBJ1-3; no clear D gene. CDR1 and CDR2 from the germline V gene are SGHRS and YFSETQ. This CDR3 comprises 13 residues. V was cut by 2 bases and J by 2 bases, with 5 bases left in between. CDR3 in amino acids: CASSFSPGNTIYF. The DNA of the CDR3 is TGCGCCAGCAGCTTTTCCCCTGGAAACACCATATATTTT.

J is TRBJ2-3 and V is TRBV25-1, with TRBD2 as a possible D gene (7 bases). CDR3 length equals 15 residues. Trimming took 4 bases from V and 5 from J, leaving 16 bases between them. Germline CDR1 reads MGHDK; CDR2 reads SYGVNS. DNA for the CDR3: TGTGCCAGCAGTGGAGCTACAGGGAGGGGAGATACGCAGTATTTT. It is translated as CASSGATGRGDTQYF.

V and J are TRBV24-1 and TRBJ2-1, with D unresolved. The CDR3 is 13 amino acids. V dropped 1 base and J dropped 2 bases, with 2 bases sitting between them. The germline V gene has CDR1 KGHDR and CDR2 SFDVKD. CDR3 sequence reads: CATSDFPYNEQFF. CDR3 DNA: TGTGCCACCAGTGATTTCCCCTACAATGAGCAGTTCTTC.

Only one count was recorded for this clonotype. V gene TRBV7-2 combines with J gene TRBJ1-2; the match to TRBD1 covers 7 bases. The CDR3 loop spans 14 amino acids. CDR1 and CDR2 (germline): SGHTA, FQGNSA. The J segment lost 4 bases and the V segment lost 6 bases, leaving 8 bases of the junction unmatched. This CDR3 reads CASRRIGTAYGYTF. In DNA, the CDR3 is TGTGCCAGCAGGAGAATCGGGACAGCCTATGGCTACACCTTC.

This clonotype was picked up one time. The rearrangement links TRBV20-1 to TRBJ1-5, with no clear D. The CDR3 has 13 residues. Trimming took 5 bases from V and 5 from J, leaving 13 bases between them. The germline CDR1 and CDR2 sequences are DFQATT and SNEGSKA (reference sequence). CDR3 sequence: CSAGGKIDQPQHF. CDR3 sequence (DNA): TGCAGTGCTGGCGGGAAGATAGATCAGCCCCAGCATTTT.

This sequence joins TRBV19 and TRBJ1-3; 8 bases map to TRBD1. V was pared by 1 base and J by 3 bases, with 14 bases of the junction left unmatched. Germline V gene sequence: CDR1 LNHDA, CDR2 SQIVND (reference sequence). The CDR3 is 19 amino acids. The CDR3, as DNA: TGTGCCAGTAGTATAGTCCGGGACAGGATTGTTCCCTTTGGAAACACCATATATTTT. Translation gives CASSIVRDRIVPFGNTIYF.